The entry below gives a single T cell receptor (beta chain) sequence along with its context. Profiling relied on immunoSEQ multiplex PCR, and the TCRdb table lists in-frame clones only, not all of them. The data show about 200,000 clones, around four fifths seen once. Followed longitudinally, the Seattle patients had been enrolled during active infection. This sample is drawn from a study of blood T cell repertoires in COVID-19. Study context: Material from acute and convalescent COVID-19 was sourced from the United States, Italy and Spain.

Germline CDR1 and CDR2: SQVTM and ANQGSEA. The CDR3 consists of 13 residues. Trimming took off 1 base at V and 1 base at J, with 7 bases between the two ends. The material sequenced was peripheral blood. This receptor was obtained from a man in his 60s with COVID-19, enrolled during active disease. The chain employs TRBV29-1 and TRBJ2-5; D perhaps matches TRBD1 (5 bases). The CDR3 sequence is CSVEVTAQETQYF. CDR3 bases: TGCAGCGTTGAAGTGACAGCCCAAGAGACCCAGTACTTC.